The next 20 T cell receptor beta chains were all read from a single sample in a study of vaccination effects on CD4 cells after COVID-19. CD4+ T cells specific for antigen were expanded with viral peptide pools by the ViraFEST assay before sequencing. Cells that had been cultured for roughly ten days were the source of isolated CD4+ T cells. The cohort was immunized with two doses of either the BNT162b2 or mRNA-1273 vaccine. Their recognized antigens are unknown. Repertoires were generated with immunoSEQ multiplex PCR, while TCRdb's copy carries only in-frame clones and drops some. The data hold around 16,000 clones, with around 76% observed a single time. The sample in question was CD4+ T cells from PBMCs cultured with HCoV-NL63 spike peptides, obtained after COVID-19 vaccination. These receptors all come from a human donor who received a COVID-19 vaccine.

The J gene is TRBJ1-6, the V gene TRBV18, with a possible D match to TRBD1 (5 bases). CDR3 length: 13 amino acids. CDR1 is KGHSH, CDR2 LQKENI, per germline. V was pared by 4 bases and J by 10 bases, with 11 bases between. The CDR3 loop is CASSQGTGSPLHF. In nucleotides, the CDR3 is TGTGCCAGCTCACAGGGGACGGGATCACCCCTCCACTTT.

The chain joins TRBV11-2 to TRBJ2-7; TRBD2 is a possible D gene (7 bases). Trimming removed 1 base from V and 0 bases from J, with 13 bases in between. This CDR3 region has 16 residues. From germline, CDR1 is SGHAT and CDR2 FQNNGV. CDR3 sequence reads: CASSLGGGKVSYEQYF. DNA of the CDR3: TGTGCCAGCAGCTTAGGGGGGGGCAAGGTCTCCTACGAGCAGTACTTC.

The chain has TRBV6-5 and TRBJ2-1; the D gene is possibly TRBD1 (6 bases). Trimming left V 6 bases short and J 13 bases short, with 16 bases between. This CDR3 is built from 12 residues. Germline CDR1 reads MNHEY; CDR2 reads SVGAGI. The CDR3 is CASSVRGGSQFF. The CDR3 coding sequence is TGTGCCAGCAGCGTCAGAGGGGGTTCACAGTTCTTC.

V is TRBV11-2 and J is TRBJ2-3; tentatively, D is TRBD1 or TRBD2 (5 bases each). CDR3 length equals 14 residues. Deletions cut 8 bases from V and 4 bases from J, with 16 bases between. CDR1 SGHAT and CDR2 FQNNGV come from the germline V gene. This chain's CDR3 is CASSWGSLSDTQYF. The CDR3, as DNA: TGTGCCAGCTCCTGGGGGTCCCTCTCAGATACGCAGTATTTT.

The V gene is TRBV6-5, the J gene TRBJ2-1; 7 nucleotides line up with TRBD1. The germline V gene has CDR1 MNHEY and CDR2 SVGAGI. J lost 8 bases, V lost 6 bases, and 10 bases had no gene match. The CDR3 is 14 amino acids. The CDR3 is CASRVSRGMYEQFF. In nucleotides, the CDR3 is TGTGCCAGCAGAGTAAGCAGGGGGATGTATGAGCAGTTCTTC.

The chain has TRBV7-6 and TRBJ2-1; 7 nucleotides match TRBD1. In germline, CDR1 is SGHVS, CDR2 FNYEAQ. This CDR3 spans 15 amino acids. With V trimmed by 3 bases and J by 3 bases, 5 bases remained unmatched. The CDR3 region has the DNA TGTGCCAGCAGCTTCCAGACAGGGCACTACAATGAGCAGTTCTTC. This sequence encodes CASSFQTGHYNEQFF.

This sequence joins TRBV14 and TRBJ1-5; 9 bases line up with TRBD1. Germline V lookup: CDR1 SGHDN, CDR2 FVKESK. CDR3 length: 20 residues. With V trimmed by 0 bases and J by 1 base, 13 bases remained unmatched. CDR3 amino acids: CASSQDLLRGQGMSNQPQHF. The CDR3 DNA follows: TGTGCCAGCAGCCAAGATCTTTTACGAGGACAGGGGATGAGCAATCAGCCCCAGCATTTT. The full variable domain, rest sourced from reference TRBV14 and TRBJ1-5, is EAGVTQFPSHSVIEKGQTVTLRCDPISGHDNLYWYRRVMGKEIKFLLHFVKESKQDESGMPNNRFLAERTGGTYSTLKVQPAELEDSGVYFCASSQDLLRGQGMSNQPQHFGDGTRLSIL.

The rearrangement uses TRBV5-4 and TRBJ2-1, with TRBD2 as a possible D gene (6 bases). Germline V gives CDR1 SGHNT, CDR2 YYREEE (reference sequence). The CDR3 length is 15 residues. Trimming pared 0 bases from V and 2 bases from J, leaving 9 bases between. The DNA of the CDR3 is TGTGCCAGCAGCTTGGCCCGGGGGACCTACAATGAGCAGTTCTTC. Translated, it gives CASSLARGTYNEQFF.

The chain employs TRBV27 and TRBJ2-7; D may be TRBD2 (7 bases). V was cut by 0 bases and J by 0 bases, with 15 bases left in between. The germline gives CDR1 MNHEY, CDR2 SMNVEV (reference sequence). This CDR3 is 17 amino acids long. Written as DNA, the CDR3 is TGTGCCAGCAGTTTATCGGGGGGGGGCCTTAGCTCCTACGAGCAGTACTTC. This sequence encodes CASSLSGGGLSSYEQYF.

The V gene is TRBV28, the J gene TRBJ1-2; unclear D gene. CDR1 MDHEN and CDR2 SYDVKM come from the germline V gene. Trimming cost V 2 bases and J 7 bases, with 14 bases left between them. This CDR3 region has 14 residues. The CDR3 DNA sequence: TGTGCCAGCAGTTTAGGTGGCAGAAAGGGTGGCTACACCTTC. Translated: CASSLGGRKGGYTF.

This clone was picked up one time. The V call is TRBV5-6, the J call TRBJ2-2; 12 nucleotides align to TRBD1. From germline, CDR1 is SGHDT and CDR2 YYEEEE. The V segment lost 6 bases and the J segment 5 bases; nucleotides outside the gene matches: 17. This CDR3 is built from 19 residues. The CDR3 reads CASTAGTGGLRIRTGELFF. CDR3 sequence (DNA): TGTGCCAGCACCGCCGGGACAGGGGGCCTAAGAATAAGAACCGGGGAGCTGTTTTTT.

The V gene is TRBV7-9, the J gene TRBJ2-5; possibly TRBD1 for D (6 bases). This CDR3 comprises 15 residues. The germline gives CDR1 SEHNR, CDR2 FQNEAQ (reference sequence). Between the trimmed V and J ends, which lost 6 bases and 2 bases, there was a span of 16 bases. Written as DNA, the CDR3 is TGTGCCAGCAGGCCCAGGGGTGGCGGGCAAGAGACCCAGTACTTC. This sequence encodes CASRPRGGGQETQYF.

The chain uses TRBV4-1 and TRBJ2-1; D is ambiguous. In germline, CDR1 is MGHRA, CDR2 YSYEKL. This CDR3 spans 15 amino acids. Trimming cost V 4 bases and J 7 bases, with 17 bases left between them. This CDR3 reads CASSLTIGVRNEQFF. In DNA, the CDR3 is TGCGCCAGCAGCCTTACGATTGGGGTTCGGAATGAGCAGTTCTTC.

The genes are TRBV9 and TRBJ1-3; maybe TRBD1 (5 bases). CDR3 length equals 15 residues. Germline CDR1 and CDR2: SGDLS and YYNGEE. Trimming removed 3 bases at V and 0 bases at J, with 10 bases between. This CDR3 is CASSAQGNSGNTIYF. The CDR3 bases are TGTGCCAGCAGCGCGCAGGGAAACTCTGGAAACACCATATATTTT.

J is TRBJ2-1 and V is TRBV9, with unresolved D. CDR1 is SGDLS and CDR2 is YYNGEE in the germline V gene. CDR3 length: 12 residues. V lost 3 bases, J lost 9 bases, and 10 bases lay in between. The CDR3 loop reads CASSEGLGEQFF. The CDR3 DNA follows: TGTGCCAGCAGCGAGGGCCTTGGTGAGCAGTTCTTC.

The V call is TRBV5-4, the J call TRBJ2-5, with unresolved D. CDR1 and CDR2 (germline): SGHNT, YYREEE (reference sequence). The V end lost 4 bases, the J end lost 3 bases, and 10 bases lay between the germline ends. The CDR3 covers 13 residues. Written as DNA, the CDR3 is TGTGCCAGCAGCACTTGGACGGAAGAGACCCAGTACTTC. Translation gives CASSTWTEETQYF.

This clone was found once. V gene TRBV7-2 combines with J gene TRBJ2-3; D is undetermined. Germline V gene data show CDR1 as SGHTA and CDR2 as FQGNSA. Between the trimmed V and J ends, which lost 2 bases and 7 bases, there was a span of 10 bases. This CDR3 comprises 13 residues. DNA for the CDR3: TGTGCCAGCAGCTTAAGTGTACAAAATACGCAGTATTTT. Its translation: CASSLSVQNTQYF.

The chain recombines TRBV24-1 with TRBJ1-1; no clear D. The CDR3 sequence is 10 residues long. The germline gives CDR1 KGHDR, CDR2 SFDVKD. Trimming left V 7 bases short and J 5 bases short, with 4 bases between. The CDR3 region has the DNA TGTGCCACCAGGGGGACTGAAGCTTTCTTT. Translation gives CATRGTEAFF.

The chain recombines TRBV7-3 with TRBJ2-3; perhaps TRBD2 as D (5 bases). The CDR3 length is 15 residues. V was trimmed by 2 bases and J by 4 bases, leaving 13 bases between them. In germline, CDR1 is SGHTA, CDR2 FQGTGA. CDR3: CASSLWGLAADTQYF. The CDR3 coding sequence is TGTGCCAGCAGCTTATGGGGTCTAGCTGCAGATACGCAGTATTTT.

The chain employs TRBV21-1 and TRBJ1-5. TRBV21-1 is labeled a pseudogene. This CDR3 spans 15 amino acids. The CDR3 bases are TGTGCCAGCAGCAAAGGACGGAATAGCAATCAGCCCCAGCATTTT. It specifies CASSKGRNSNQPQHF.